These 11 T cell receptor beta chains were sequenced from one sample in a study of cytomegalovirus exposure and HLA in healthy donors. PCR was performed using 60 Vbeta and 13 Jbeta primers. Sequencing used immunoSEQ multiplex PCR; TCRdb keeps in-frame clones, though not all of them. The sample records approximately 83,000 clones, 70% to 90% being singletons. The sequencing input was PBMCs. Receptors were obtained from a man aged 18-30 years in good health and CMV-seronegative.

The chain has TRBV9 and TRBJ2-1; 9 nucleotides match TRBD1. The CDR3 covers 15 residues. Germline CDR1 is SGDLS and CDR2 is YYNGEE. J gave up 6 bases and V 4 bases, and 8 bases lay outside the gene matches. The CDR3 sequence is CASSPDRGLGNEQFF. Written as DNA, the CDR3 is TGTGCCAGCAGCCCGGACAGGGGCCTGGGCAATGAGCAGTTCTTC.

The rearrangement links TRBV7-8 to TRBJ2-5; TRBD1 matches 8 bases. The trim removed 2 bases at V and 6 bases at J, leaving 11 bases unmatched. Per the germline V gene, CDR1 is SGHVS and CDR2 is FQNEAQ. The CDR3 has 16 amino acids. CDR3 residues: CASSLFGQGAAQTQYF. For the CDR3, the DNA is TGTGCCAGCAGCTTATTCGGGCAGGGGGCGGCCCAGACCCAGTACTTC.

This chain joins TRBV4-2 and TRBJ2-2; a possible D gene is TRBD2 (5 bases). The V gene's germline CDR1 is LGHNA and CDR2 YNFKEQ. The CDR3 is 16 amino acids. Trimming removed 3 bases at V and 2 bases at J, with 13 bases between. CDR3 sequence: CASSQFLLDNTGELFF. The DNA of the CDR3 is TGTGCCAGCAGCCAGTTTTTACTAGACAACACCGGGGAGCTGTTTTTT.

The chain links TRBV27 to TRBJ1-4, with 7 positions matching TRBD1. V gave up 2 bases and J gave up 4 bases; unmatched junction bases: 4. Germline CDR1 is MNHEY and CDR2 is SMNVEV (reference sequence). CDR3 length equals 15 residues. The CDR3: CASSLRPGGNEKLFF. The CDR3 bases are TGTGCCAGCAGTTTAAGGCCAGGGGGTAATGAAAAACTGTTTTTT.

This clone was counted a single time. The chain joins TRBV10-2 to TRBJ2-7; D not certain. The CDR3 totals 14 residues. CDR1 and CDR2 (germline): WSHSY, SAAADI. Trimming cost V 6 bases and J 6 bases, with 18 bases left between them. In DNA, the CDR3 is TGCGCCAGCAGGGTGGGTAGCATCACGGGCGAGCAGTACTTC. It specifies CASRVGSITGEQYF.

This clone appeared a few times. The rearrangement uses TRBV2 and TRBJ1-6, with 8 bases identical to TRBD1. The CDR3 extends over 15 amino acids. In germline, CDR1 is SNHLY, CDR2 FYNNEI. The junction had 2 bases not matched to a gene; V was cut back by 1 base and J by 6 bases. CDR3 loop: CASSEGTGSNSPLHF. DNA of the CDR3: TGTGCCAGCAGTGAAGGGACAGGGTCTAATTCACCCCTCCACTTT. Drawing the rest from reference TRBV2 and TRBJ1-6, the complete variable domain is EPEVTQTPSHQVTQMGQEVILRCVPISNHLYFYWYRQILGQKVEFLVSFYNNEISEKSEIFDDQFSVERPDGSNFTLKIRSTKLEDSAMYFCASSEGTGSNSPLHFGNGTRLTVT.

The V gene is TRBV6-5, the J gene TRBJ2-7; D is perhaps TRBD2 (6 bases). The V gene's germline CDR1 is MNHEY and CDR2 SVGAGI. The CDR3 runs to 16 residues. Trimming stripped 2 bases from V and 3 bases from J, with 17 bases between. The CDR3 coding sequence is TGTGCCAGCAGTTACCTGTCGGGAGACAGCCTCTACGAGCAGTACTTC. The encoded protein is CASSYLSGDSLYEQYF.

The chain recombines TRBV6-1 with TRBJ1-1; tentatively, D is TRBD1 (5 bases). CDR3 length equals 13 residues. The V gene lost 5 bases and the J gene lost 1 base, with 8 bases spanning the gap. CDR1 and CDR2 from the germline V gene are MNHNS and SASEGT. In nucleotides, the CDR3 is TGTGCCAGCAGTAGAACAGGGAACACTGAAGCTTTCTTT. This sequence encodes CASSRTGNTEAFF.

The genes are TRBV27 and TRBJ1-2, with 9 bases fitting TRBD1. The CDR3 length is 11 residues. Germline CDR1 reads MNHEY; CDR2 reads SMNVEV (reference sequence). Trimming took 8 bases from V and 7 from J; bases not matched to a gene: 2. CDR3 in amino acids: CASGTGSGYTF. CDR3 bases: TGTGCCAGCGGGACAGGGAGTGGCTACACCTTC.

The chain carries TRBV11-2 and TRBJ1-2; D not certain. V lost 6 bases and J lost 13, with 18 bases in between. This CDR3 contains 12 residues. Germline CDR1 SGHAT, CDR2 FQNNGV. The CDR3 sequence is CASSQSPAGPTF. CDR3 DNA sequence: TGTGCCAGCAGTCAAAGCCCCGCAGGCCCCACCTTC.

This clone was counted only a few times. This sequence joins TRBV29-1 and TRBJ1-2, with 8 bases identical to TRBD1. The V and J ends lost 0 bases and 3 bases, in that order; junction bases with no gene match: 3. This CDR3 is built from 14 residues. Germline V gives CDR1 SQVTM, CDR2 ANQGSEA. CDR3 in DNA: TGCAGCGTTGAAGACCCGGACAGGGACTATGGCTACACCTTC. Protein sequence: CSVEDPDRDYGYTF.